These 15 T cell receptor beta chains originate from one sample sequenced in a study of Graves' ophthalmopathy and Graves' hyperthyroidism. Amplification of TCR beta CDR3 regions used RNA transcripts. Second-round multiplex PCR came after first-round RT-PCR with HTBI primers. TCRdb re-derived calls from the multiplex PCR reads in MiXCR, one entry per CDR3 protein. Of a few hundred thousand distinct CDR3 sequences detected, roughly 39% appear once; the ten largest clones hold around 4.6%. The sequenced sample was peripheral blood or thyroid tissue (not recorded which). Receptors were obtained from an adult man with Graves' hyperthyroidism.

This clonotype was observed many times. The V call is TRBV7-2, the J call TRBJ1-6; a possible D gene is TRBD1 (6 bases). Looked up from germline, CDR1 is SGHTA and CDR2 is FQGNSA. V lost 3 bases, J lost 6 bases, and 15 bases lay in between. This CDR3 has 16 residues. Here the CDR3 reads CASSLAGGGVNSPLHF. The CDR3 DNA reads as TGTGCCAGCAGCTTGGCGGGTGGGGGCGTTAATTCACCCCTCCACTTT.

The table lists this clonotype with many counts. J is TRBJ1-5 and V is TRBV15, with 7 bases fitting TRBD1. The CDR3 runs 16 residues. Germline loops: CDR1 LNHNV, CDR2 YYDKDF (reference sequence). V lost 3 bases to trimming and J lost 0 bases; unmatched junction nucleotides: 5. For the CDR3, the DNA is TGTGCCACCAGCAGTATGACAGGGTATAGCAATCAGCCCCAGCATTTT. This encodes CATSSMTGYSNQPQHF. Filled out from reference TRBV15 and TRBJ1-5, the complete variable domain reads DAMVIQNPRYQVTQFGKPVTLSCSQTLNHNVMYWYQQKSSQAPKLLFHYYDKDFNNEADTPDNFQSRRPNTSFCFLDIRSPGLGDTAMYLCATSSMTGYSNQPQHFGDGTRLSIL.

The chain uses TRBV10-1 and TRBJ1-1, with 7 bases matching TRBD1. The CDR3 contains 14 residues. J was trimmed by 9 bases and V by 0 bases; bases with no gene match: 7. Germline-derived CDR1 and CDR2 are WNHNN and SYGVQD (reference sequence). The CDR3 here is CASSESSGDSKAFF. CDR3 coding DNA: TGCGCCAGCAGTGAGTCTTCAGGGGACAGCAAAGCTTTCTTT.

The chain combines TRBV11-1 with TRBJ1-6; 9 bases line up with TRBD1. CDR3 length: 15 amino acids. The junction had 7 bases not matched to a gene; V was cut back by 3 bases and J by 10 bases. Germline V CDR1 and CDR2: SGHAT, FQDESV (reference sequence). The CDR3 is CASSFRDRVRSPLHF. CDR3 in DNA: TGTGCCAGCAGCTTCCGGGACAGGGTGAGGTCACCCCTCCACTTT.

This clonotype was seen many times. This chain uses TRBV9 with TRBJ2-7; D possibly uses TRBD1 or TRBD2 (8 bases each). CDR1 SGDLS and CDR2 YYNGEE come from the germline V gene. The CDR3 sequence is 14 residues long. V was trimmed by 3 bases and J by 3 bases, leaving 13 bases between them. The CDR3 bases are TGTGCCAGCAGCGGGACAGGGACTAGCTACGAGCAGTACTTC. The encoded protein is CASSGTGTSYEQYF.

About this clonotype: A junction end diverges from the germline sequence, so it may reflect a read error. As DNA, the CDR3 is TGCGCCAGCAGCTACGATCGGAACAGGGAAAATTCACCCCTCCACTTT. Encoded protein: CASSYDRNRENSPLHF. The V and J genes are TRBV7-2 and TRBJ1-6; perhaps TRBD1 as D (6 bases). This CDR3 contains 16 residues. Germline lookup yields CDR1 SGHTA and CDR2 FQGNSA. The full variable domain, with the rest looked up from reference TRBV7-2 and TRBJ1-6, is GAGVSQSPSNKVTEKGKDVELRCDPISGHTALYWYRQSLGQGLEFLIYFQGNSAPDKSGLPSDRFSAERTGGSVSTLTIQRTQQEDSAVYLCASSYDRNRENSPLHFGNGTRLTVT.

Ten or more counts support this clonotype. The chain recombines TRBV25-1 with TRBJ2-5; the match to TRBD1 covers 7 bases. Looked up from germline, CDR1 is MGHDK and CDR2 is SYGVNS. This CDR3 is 14 amino acids long. With V trimmed by 1 base and J by 3 bases, 2 bases remained unmatched. The CDR3 is CASSESTGKETQYF. The CDR3 nucleotides read TGTGCCAGCAGTGAATCGACAGGGAAAGAGACCCAGTACTTC.

This clonotype was counted ten times or more. The rearrangement links TRBV24-1 to TRBJ2-6; D is undetermined. This CDR3 comprises 18 residues. Germline assignment: CDR1 KGHDR and CDR2 SFDVKD. Trimming pared 2 bases from V and 0 bases from J, leaving 13 bases between. The CDR3 bases are TGTGCCACCAGTGATTCACGGAAATCGAGCTCTGGGGCCAACGTCCTGACTTTC. Translated: CATSDSRKSSSGANVLTF.

This clonotype was picked up many times. This sequence joins TRBV19 and TRBJ1-2, with unresolved D. The V gene's germline CDR1 is LNHDA and CDR2 SQIVND (reference sequence). CDR3 size: 15 residues. V gave up 4 bases and J gave up 0 bases, with 12 bases separating them. The DNA of the CDR3 is TGTGCCAGTAGTACCCGCACAACTTCTAACTATGGCTACACCTTC. Translation: CASSTRTTSNYGYTF. Complete variable domain (other parts from reference TRBV19 and TRBJ1-2): DGGITQSPKYLFRKEGQNVTLSCEQNLNHDAMYWYRQDPGQGLRLIYYSQIVNDFQKGDIAEGYSVSREKKESFPLTVTSAQKNPTAFYLCASSTRTTSNYGYTFGSGTRLTVV.

J is TRBJ2-7 and V is TRBV4-1, with TRBD1 matching over 9 bases. This CDR3 spans 15 amino acids. V gave up 0 bases and J gave up 4 bases; unmatched junction bases: 4. In germline, CDR1 is MGHRA, CDR2 YSYEKL. DNA of the CDR3: TGCGCCAGCAGCCAAGATATAGGACAGGGGTACGAGCAGTACTTC. Protein sequence: CASSQDIGQGYEQYF.

The count of this clonotype is one. A single base separates this from a much larger clone, so it may be a read error. The chain has TRBV20-1 and TRBJ2-7; TRBD2 aligns across 11 bases. CDR3 size: 19 residues. The V gene's germline CDR1 is DFQATT and CDR2 SNEGSKA (reference sequence). The CDR3 DNA reads TGCAGTGCTGGAGATAGAGGAGTTACCGGGACTAGCGGAACCTACGAGCAGTACTTC. The encoded protein is CSAGDRGVTGTSGTYEQYF.

The sample holds many counts of this clonotype. V usage is TRBV6-5 and J usage is TRBJ1-5; 10 bases align to TRBD1. The CDR3 runs to 16 residues. The J segment lost 7 bases and the V segment lost 5 bases, leaving 11 bases of the junction unmatched. The germline V gene encodes CDR1 MNHEY and CDR2 SVGAGI. CDR3 nucleotide sequence: TGTGCCAGCAGTATGGGACAGGGGCGACTTGGACAGCCCCAGCATTTT. Protein: CASSMGQGRLGQPQHF.

V gene TRBV12-3 or TRBV12-4 combines with J gene TRBJ1-5, with D unresolved. The J call is doubtful: the DNA matches TRBJ2-3 better. The CDR3 is 13 amino acids. CDR3 sequence: CASSLGEADTQYF. CDR3 coding DNA: TGTGCCAGCAGTTTAGGTGAGGCAGATACGCAGTATTTT.

V usage is TRBV20-1 and J usage is TRBJ1-5, with 9 bases aligning to TRBD1. The CDR3 runs 18 residues. V was pared by 1 base and J by 1 base, with 11 bases of the junction left unmatched. Germline assignment: CDR1 DFQATT and CDR2 SNEGSKA (reference sequence). In nucleotides, the CDR3 is TGCAGTGCTAGAGTACGGGACAGGGACGTTTGGAGCAATCAGCCCCAGCATTTT. Translation gives CSARVRDRDVWSNQPQHF.

About this clonotype itself: One end of the junction fails to match germline, which may point to a read error. The V gene is TRBV7-9, the J gene TRBJ1-1; D may be TRBD1 (5 bases). Germline V gene sequence: CDR1 SEHNR, CDR2 FQNEAQ (reference sequence). The CDR3 is made up of 16 amino acids. The CDR3 is CASSWEGAGLGTKAFF. The CDR3 DNA reads TGTGCCAGCAGCTGGGAAGGAGCAGGGTTGGGCACTAAAGCTTTCTTT.